The rows below give T cell receptor beta chains drawn from one sample of a study of Ad26.COV2.S vaccination and SARS-CoV-2 variants. Generated by immunoSEQ multiplex PCR, the TCRdb table keeps only in-frame clones and is missing some. In the table there are around 300,000 clones, 88% of which are singletons. The material was peripheral blood, obtained in a trial of Ad26.COV2.S vaccine versus placebo. These receptor sequences come from a person aged 18 to 59 who received the Ad26.COV2.S COVID-19 vaccine or a placebo. The CDR3 runs from the conserved cysteine through the conserved F or W. A D gene is named only where the DNA matches it firmly. Clone size is shown for a subset of rows, as once, few, many or a class of expanded clone.

V gene: TRBV30
J gene: TRBJ2-3
D gene: TRBD2
clone size: .
CDR3 DNA: TGTGCCTGGAGTACGACTAGCGGGGGCACAGATACGCAGTATTTT
CDR3 protein: CAWSTTSGGTDTQYF

V gene: TRBV5-1
J gene: TRBJ1-1
D gene: .
clone size: .
CDR3 DNA: TGCGCCAGCAGCTTGGATCTGGTGTTGGACACTGAAGCTTTCTTT
CDR3 protein: CASSLDLVLDTEAFF

V gene: TRBV7-9
J gene: TRBJ1-4
D gene: .
clone size: .
CDR3 DNA: TGTGCCAGCAGCTTAGGTCGAGTCGTTGAGGGTTGGAAGGAAAAACTGTTTTTT
CDR3 protein: CASSLGRVVEGWKEKLFF

V gene: TRBV28
J gene: TRBJ1-1
D gene: TRBD1
clone size: .
CDR3 DNA: TGTGCCAGCAGTCCCCCACAGGGGGGAGGCACTGAAGCTTTCTTT
CDR3 protein: CASSPPQGGGTEAFF

V gene: TRBV6-2/TRBV6-3
J gene: TRBJ1-2
D gene: .
clone size: .
CDR3 DNA: TGTGCCAGCAGTACCAACAGGGAAATTAACTATGGCTACACCTTC
CDR3 protein: CASSTNREINYGYTF

V gene: TRBV6-5
J gene: TRBJ1-1
D gene: .
clone size: .
CDR3 DNA: TGTGCCAGCAGTTACCTGACCGAGAACACTGAAGCTTTCTTT
CDR3 protein: CASSYLTENTEAFF

V gene: TRBV11-3
J gene: TRBJ2-1
D gene: TRBD2
clone size: .
CDR3 DNA: TGTGCCAGCAGCTTAGGACTAGCGGGGGGCTCCTACAATGAGCAGTTCTTC
CDR3 protein: CASSLGLAGGSYNEQFF

V gene: TRBV28
J gene: TRBJ2-7
D gene: .
clone size: once
CDR3 DNA: TGTGCCAGCAGTTTGGTAAGGGTTGAGCAGTACTTC
CDR3 protein: CASSLVRVEQYF

V gene: TRBV5-1
J gene: TRBJ2-3
D gene: .
clone size: .
CDR3 DNA: TGCGCCAGCAGCTTGGGGGCCGGCACAGATACGCAGTATTTT
CDR3 protein: CASSLGAGTDTQYF

V gene: TRBV29-1
J gene: TRBJ2-7
D gene: .
clone size: .
CDR3 DNA: TGCAGCGTAGTTACCGGAGAGGGAGCCTACGAGCAGTACTTC
CDR3 protein: CSVVTGEGAYEQYF